The sequence of this T cell receptor beta chain was determined in a study of shared clonotypes between healthy human individuals. A remark on this clone: Antigen specificity is unknown.

From germline, CDR1 is KGHSH and CDR2 LQKENI. V lost 6 bases and J lost 5; bases outside the gene matches: 4. The CDR3 is 14 amino acids. Data came from immunoSEQ multiplex PCR; TCRdb stores just in-frame clones and leaves some out. Of about 700,000 clones listed, less than 85% were seen once; the top ten hold 1.5% to 2%. CD4+ cells were split into CD45RA+ naive and CD45RA-negative memory subsets. Study-level findings and limits: Naive subsets generally had larger estimated richness than memory subsets. Since donors were few, the genetic and exposure-history diversity represented was limited. Exclusively blood specimens were collected; tissue repertoires likely differ.

This chain connects TRBV18 to TRBJ2-7; 13 positions agree with TRBD2. The sequence was obtained from a woman in her 30s in good health. Sequenced sample: memory CD4+ T cells sorted from blood. Subset of the sample: CD45RA-negative fraction. The CDR3 here is CASSQGLAGDEQYF. The CDR3 nucleotides read TGTGCCAGCTCCCAAGGACTAGCGGGAGACGAGCAGTACTTC.